These 3 T cell receptor beta chains were sequenced from one sample in a study of vaccination and CD4 T cells after COVID-19. The Oncomine TCR Beta short-read assay was what sequenced the DNA obtained from cultured CD4+ T cells. TCRdb independently ran MiXCR on the PCR reads; one entry per CDR3 protein. The profile shows about 6,600 distinct CDR3 sequences, around 50% of them singletons. The treatment was: roughly ten-day PBMC culture with coronavirus spike peptide pools or control peptides (ViraFEST assay). Their recognized antigens are unknown. The source material was CD4+ T cells from blood, cultured in vitro. The receptors shown here come from a human donor who had recovered from COVID-19.

As regards this clonotype: The CDR3 ends on some other residue instead of the conserved phenylalanine or tryptophan, so this is likely a read error. The V and J genes are TRBV5-1 and TRBJ2-5; 8 nucleotides align to TRBD2. The CDR3 extends over 13 amino acids. J was trimmed by 5 bases and V by 0 bases; bases with no gene match: 0. Germline CDR1 is SGHRS and CDR2 is YFSETQ. The DNA of the CDR3 is TGCGCCAGCAGCTTGGCGGGGGGGGAGACCCAGTACTAC. This encodes CASSLAGGETQYY.

This clonotype was detected only a few times. This rearrangement joins TRBV20-1 to TRBJ2-7; D gene unclear. CDR1 DFQATT and CDR2 SNEGSKA come from the germline V gene (reference sequence). The CDR3 extends over 15 amino acids. V gave up 5 bases and J gave up 2 bases, with 19 bases separating them. Here the CDR3 DNA reads TGCAGTGCTTCAAAAAACTCACATCTACCCTACGAGCAGTACTTC. Its protein product is CSASKNSHLPYEQYF.

J is TRBJ1-5 and V is TRBV15; no clear D gene. This CDR3 contains 14 residues. The V and J ends lost 0 bases and 7 bases respectively, with 10 bases between them. Germline-derived CDR1 and CDR2 are LNHNV and YYDKDF (reference sequence). The DNA of the CDR3 is TGTGCCACCAGCAGAGATCTATTGGGCCAGCCCCAGCATTTT. It encodes CATSRDLLGQPQHF.